This T cell receptor (beta chain) was retrieved from a study of a mutant IDH1 vaccine in newly diagnosed glioma. Study context: Eight vaccinations were given in weeks 1, 3, 5, 7, 11, 15, 19 and 23. Vaccines began 4-6 weeks after radiotherapy alone, or with temozolomide cycles. Broader study findings: Seemingly, top peripheral T cell clonotype changes bore no relation to pseudoprogression.

Concerning this clone: Its antigen is as yet unknown.

The method was immunoSEQ multiplex PCR; TCRdb's version includes in-frame clones alone and lacks a portion of them. There are roughly 50,000 clones in the sample; approximately 86% occur only once, and approximately 3.3% lies in the top ten. Per germline, CDR1 SEHNR and CDR2 FQNEAQ (reference sequence). The V end was cut by 5 bases, the J end by 5 bases, with 16 bases between. The CDR3 has 14 amino acids. The time point was: week 5, during vaccination. Every vaccine dose comprised 300 ug of mutant IDH1 20-mer peptide plus topical imiquimod. V usage is TRBV7-9 and J usage is TRBJ2-7, with unresolved D. Sequencing was performed on PBMCs, taken from a glioma patient whose treatment included an IDH1 peptide vaccine. This receptor was obtained from a woman aged 18-29 years with glioma. Some clones in this sample may be carry-over from other donors' samples. This CDR3 reads CASSPAPSLNEQYF. For the CDR3, the DNA is TGTGCCAGCAGCCCAGCCCCCTCTTTGAACGAGCAGTACTTC. Using reference TRBV7-9 and TRBJ2-7 for the parts outside the CDR3, the full variable domain is DTGVSQNPRHKITKRGQNVTFRCDPISEHNRLYWYRQTLGQGPEFLTYFQNEAQLEKSRLLSDRFSAERPKGSFSTLEIQRTEQGDSAMYLCASSPAPSLNEQYFGPGTRLTVT.